This is a list of T cell receptor beta chains from one sample in a study of cytomegalovirus exposure and HLA in healthy donors. TCRdb's table, derived via immunoSEQ multiplex PCR, lists solely in-frame clones and lacks some. The sample has some 150,000 clones; more than 70% are singletons. Sequenced: PBMCs. All receptors come from a male donor in good health and CMV-seronegative. Each CDR3 is given without its conserved first and last residue.

V gene	J gene	CDR3 protein
TRBV7-9	TRBJ2-7	ASSHRDRGTYEQY
TRBV15	TRBJ2-7	ATSRTGTEPFEQY
TRBV4-2	TRBJ2-3	ASSQATGGGTSTDTQY
TRBV10-1	TRBJ1-3	ARDPGQGAGGNTIY
TRBV25-1	TRBJ1-3	ASSSQGNTIY
TRBV27	TRBJ2-5	ASTITAGEKTQY
TRBV6-5	TRBJ1-1	ASSYVFRGQTEAF
TRBV6-4	TRBJ1-1	ASLPNAGGNTEAF
TRBV5-1	TRBJ2-7	ASSHSGRASYEQY
TRBV27	TRBJ2-7	ASSPPYGGRYEQY
TRBV27	TRBJ1-5	ASNKFALGDTTSNQPQH
TRBV6-7	TRBJ1-1	AGENRGRGAF
TRBV12-5	TRBJ2-5	ASGLVSSGGAGTQY
TRBV19	TRBJ2-7	ASSIGRLAGGSSYEQY
TRBV6-5	TRBJ1-1	ASSYPGTGGKTEAF
TRBV2	TRBJ2-1	ASSRDRGYGEQF
TRBV5-4	TRBJ2-3	ASREAGGGTDTQY
TRBV7-9	TRBJ1-2	ASSALGADYGYT
TRBV27	.	ASSLGRGSRPYEQY
TRBV27	TRBJ2-6	ASSIRPPVSGANVLT
TRBV27	TRBJ2-7	ASRRSQGYEQY
TRBV5-1	TRBJ2-6	ASSFDVAGNVLT
TRBV7-9	TRBJ2-5	ASSLDEQGRGGEAQY
TRBV7-9	TRBJ1-1	ASSRDRYESTEAF
TRBV28	TRBJ2-3	ATRTSGATDTQY
TRBV30	TRBJ1-4	AWSRVEEKLF